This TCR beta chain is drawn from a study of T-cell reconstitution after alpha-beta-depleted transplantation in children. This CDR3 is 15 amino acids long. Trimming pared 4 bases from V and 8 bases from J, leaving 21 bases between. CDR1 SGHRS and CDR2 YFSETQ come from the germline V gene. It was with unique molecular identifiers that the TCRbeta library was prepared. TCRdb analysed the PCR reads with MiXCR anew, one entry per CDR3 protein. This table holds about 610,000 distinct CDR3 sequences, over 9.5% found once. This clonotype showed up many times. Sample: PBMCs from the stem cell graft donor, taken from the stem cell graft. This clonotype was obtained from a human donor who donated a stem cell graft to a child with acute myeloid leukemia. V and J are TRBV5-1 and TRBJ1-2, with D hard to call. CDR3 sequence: CASSPNQDGRRGYTF. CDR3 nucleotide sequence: TGCGCCAGCAGCCCGAACCAGGACGGCAGGAGGGGCTACACCTTC.